The T cell receptor beta chain described here comes from a study of blood T cell repertoires in COVID-19. Trimming stripped 0 bases from V and 3 bases from J, with 9 bases between. The CDR3 sequence is 14 residues long. The V gene's germline CDR1 is SGHRS and CDR2 YFSETQ. TCRdb keeps only in-frame clones here, not all; method: immunoSEQ multiplex PCR. Counted here are 93,000 or so clones, about four fifths occurring once; the ten biggest clones make up 12%. Sequencing input: peripheral blood. The J gene is TRBJ1-2, the V gene TRBV5-1, with a possible D match to TRBD1 (5 bases). The TCR was taken from a human donor in a cohort sampled during active COVID-19. Here the CDR3 DNA reads TGCGCCAGCAGCTTGGGTCCGGGGGACTATGGCTACACCTTC. The encoded protein is CASSLGPGDYGYTF. The full variable domain, in which reference TRBV5-1 and TRBJ1-2 provide the parts outside the CDR3, is KAGVTQTPRYLIKTRGQQVTLSCSPISGHRSVSWYQQTPGQGLQFLFEYFSETQRNKGNFPGRFSGRQFSNSRSEMNVSTLELGDSALYLCASSLGPGDYGYTFGSGTRLTVV.